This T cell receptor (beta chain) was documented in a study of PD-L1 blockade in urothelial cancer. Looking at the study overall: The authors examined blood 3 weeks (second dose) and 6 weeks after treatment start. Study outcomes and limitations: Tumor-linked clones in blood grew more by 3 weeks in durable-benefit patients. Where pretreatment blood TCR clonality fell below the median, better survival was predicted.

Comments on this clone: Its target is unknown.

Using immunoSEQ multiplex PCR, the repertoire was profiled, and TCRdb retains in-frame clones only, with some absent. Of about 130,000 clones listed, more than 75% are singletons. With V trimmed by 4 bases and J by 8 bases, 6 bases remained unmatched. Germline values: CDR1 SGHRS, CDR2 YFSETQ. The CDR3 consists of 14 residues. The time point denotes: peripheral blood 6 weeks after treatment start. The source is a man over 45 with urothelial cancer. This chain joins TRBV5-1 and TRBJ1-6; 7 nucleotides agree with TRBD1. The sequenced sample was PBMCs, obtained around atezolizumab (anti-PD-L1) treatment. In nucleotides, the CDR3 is TGCGCCAGCAGCCTGACAGGGACGGATTCACCCCTCCACTTT. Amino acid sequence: CASSLTGTDSPLHF.